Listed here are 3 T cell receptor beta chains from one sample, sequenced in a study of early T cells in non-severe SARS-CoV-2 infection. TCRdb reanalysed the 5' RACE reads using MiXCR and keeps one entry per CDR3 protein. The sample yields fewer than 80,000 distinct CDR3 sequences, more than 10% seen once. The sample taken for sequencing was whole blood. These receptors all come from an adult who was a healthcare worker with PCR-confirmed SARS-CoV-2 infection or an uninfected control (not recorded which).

This CDR3 reads CASSLEGVYEQYF. Here the CDR3 DNA reads TGCGCCAGCAGCTTGGAGGGGGTCTACGAGCAGTACTTC. The chain carries TRBV5-1 and TRBJ2-7; tentative D call: TRBD1 (6 bases). The CDR3 consists of 13 residues. Germline values: CDR1 SGHRS, CDR2 YFSETQ. The ends were cut back, 0 bases at V and 3 bases at J, with 7 bases in the middle.

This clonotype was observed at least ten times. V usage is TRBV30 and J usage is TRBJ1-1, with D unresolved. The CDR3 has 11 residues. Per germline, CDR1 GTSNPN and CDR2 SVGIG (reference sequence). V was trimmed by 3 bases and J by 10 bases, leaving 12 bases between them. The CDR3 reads CAWSKADRAFF. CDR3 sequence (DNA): TGTGCCTGGAGCAAGGCAGATAGAGCTTTCTTT.

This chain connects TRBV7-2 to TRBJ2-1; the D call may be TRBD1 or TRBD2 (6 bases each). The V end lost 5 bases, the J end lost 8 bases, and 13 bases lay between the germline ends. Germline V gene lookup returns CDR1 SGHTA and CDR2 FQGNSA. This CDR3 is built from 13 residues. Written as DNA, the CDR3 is TGTGCCAGCAGCCCCCCGGGGGCATATGAGCAGTTCTTC. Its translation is CASSPPGAYEQFF. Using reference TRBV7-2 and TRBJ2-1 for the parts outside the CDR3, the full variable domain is GAGVSQSPSNKVTEKGKDVELRCDPISGHTALYWYRQSLGQGLEFLIYFQGNSAPDKSGLPSDRFSAERTGGSVSTLTIQRTQQEDSAVYLCASSPPGAYEQFFGPGTRLTVL.